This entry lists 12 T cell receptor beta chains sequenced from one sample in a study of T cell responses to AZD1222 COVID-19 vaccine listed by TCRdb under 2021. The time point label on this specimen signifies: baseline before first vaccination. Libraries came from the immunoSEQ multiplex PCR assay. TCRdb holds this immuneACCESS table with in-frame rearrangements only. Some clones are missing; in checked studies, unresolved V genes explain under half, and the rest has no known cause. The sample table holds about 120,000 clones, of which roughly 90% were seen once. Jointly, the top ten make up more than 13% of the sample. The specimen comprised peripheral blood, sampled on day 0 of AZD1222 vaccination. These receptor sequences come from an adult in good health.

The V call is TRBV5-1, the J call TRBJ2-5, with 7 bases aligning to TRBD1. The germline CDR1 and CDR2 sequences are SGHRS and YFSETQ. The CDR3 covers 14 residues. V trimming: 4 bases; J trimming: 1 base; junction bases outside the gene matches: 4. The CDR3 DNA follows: TGCGCCAGCAGCCCCTGGGACAGCCAAGAGACCCAGTACTTC. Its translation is CASSPWDSQETQYF.

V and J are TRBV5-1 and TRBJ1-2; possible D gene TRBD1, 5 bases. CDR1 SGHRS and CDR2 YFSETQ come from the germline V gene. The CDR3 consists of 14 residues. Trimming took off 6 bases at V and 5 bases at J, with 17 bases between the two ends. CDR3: CASTEEGDAYGYTF. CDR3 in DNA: TGCGCCAGCACGGAGGAAGGGGATGCGTATGGCTACACCTTC.

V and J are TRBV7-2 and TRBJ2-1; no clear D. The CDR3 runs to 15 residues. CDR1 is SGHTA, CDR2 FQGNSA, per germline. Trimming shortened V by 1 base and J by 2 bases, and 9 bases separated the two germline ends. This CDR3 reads CASSLVTGAYNEQFF. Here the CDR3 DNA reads TGTGCCAGCAGCTTAGTAACCGGAGCCTACAATGAGCAGTTCTTC.

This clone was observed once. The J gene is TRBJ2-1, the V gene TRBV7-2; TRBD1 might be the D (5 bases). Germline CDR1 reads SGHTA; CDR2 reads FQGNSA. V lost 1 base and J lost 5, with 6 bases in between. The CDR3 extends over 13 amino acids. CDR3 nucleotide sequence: TGTGCCAGCAGCTTAGAGGGGCACAATGAGCAGTTCTTC. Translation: CASSLEGHNEQFF.

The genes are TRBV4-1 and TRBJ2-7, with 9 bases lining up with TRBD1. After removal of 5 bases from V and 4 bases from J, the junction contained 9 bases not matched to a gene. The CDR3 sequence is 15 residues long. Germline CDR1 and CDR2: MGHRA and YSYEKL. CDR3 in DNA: TGCGCCAGCAGCTTTTCAACGGGACAGGGTTACGAGCAGTACTTC. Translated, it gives CASSFSTGQGYEQYF.

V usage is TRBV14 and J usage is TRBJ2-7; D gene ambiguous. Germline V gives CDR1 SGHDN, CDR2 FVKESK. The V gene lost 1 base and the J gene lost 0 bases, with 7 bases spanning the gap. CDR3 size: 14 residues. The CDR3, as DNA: TGTGCCAGCAGCCAAGCCGATATCTCCTACGAGCAGTACTTC. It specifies CASSQADISYEQYF. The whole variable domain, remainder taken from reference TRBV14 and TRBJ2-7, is EAGVTQFPSHSVIEKGQTVTLRCDPISGHDNLYWYRRVMGKEIKFLLHFVKESKQDESGMPNNRFLAERTGGTYSTLKVQPAELEDSGVYFCASSQADISYEQYFGPGTRLTVT.

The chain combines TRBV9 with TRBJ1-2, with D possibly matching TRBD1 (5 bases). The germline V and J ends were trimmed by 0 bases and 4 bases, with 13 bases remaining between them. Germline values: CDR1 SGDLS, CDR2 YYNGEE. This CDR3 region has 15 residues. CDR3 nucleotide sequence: TGTGCCAGCAGCGTAGTCGAGGGGCTGGGCTATGGCTACACCTTC. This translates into CASSVVEGLGYGYTF.

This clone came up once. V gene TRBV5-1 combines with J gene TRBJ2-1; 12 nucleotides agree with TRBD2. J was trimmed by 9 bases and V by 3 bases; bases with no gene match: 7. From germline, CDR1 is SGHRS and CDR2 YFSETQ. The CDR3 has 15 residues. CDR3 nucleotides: TGCGCCAGCAGCTCTCTAGCGGGAGGGACGGTTGAGCAGTTCTTC. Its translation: CASSSLAGGTVEQFF. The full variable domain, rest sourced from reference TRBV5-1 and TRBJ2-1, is KAGVTQTPRYLIKTRGQQVTLSCSPISGHRSVSWYQQTPGQGLQFLFEYFSETQRNKGNFPGRFSGRQFSNSRSEMNVSTLELGDSALYLCASSSLAGGTVEQFFGPGTRLTVL.

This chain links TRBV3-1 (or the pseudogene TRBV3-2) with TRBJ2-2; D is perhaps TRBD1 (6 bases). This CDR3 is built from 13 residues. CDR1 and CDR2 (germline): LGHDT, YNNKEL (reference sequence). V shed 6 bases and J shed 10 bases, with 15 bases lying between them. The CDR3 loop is CASRTAQGKELFF. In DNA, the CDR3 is TGTGCCAGCAGGACGGCACAGGGAAAGGAGCTGTTTTTT.

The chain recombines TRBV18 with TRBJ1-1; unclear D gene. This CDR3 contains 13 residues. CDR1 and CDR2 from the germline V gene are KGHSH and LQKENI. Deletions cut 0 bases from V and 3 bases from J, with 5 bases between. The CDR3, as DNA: TGTGCCAGCTCACCACCGGTCCACACTGAAGCTTTCTTT. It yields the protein CASSPPVHTEAFF.

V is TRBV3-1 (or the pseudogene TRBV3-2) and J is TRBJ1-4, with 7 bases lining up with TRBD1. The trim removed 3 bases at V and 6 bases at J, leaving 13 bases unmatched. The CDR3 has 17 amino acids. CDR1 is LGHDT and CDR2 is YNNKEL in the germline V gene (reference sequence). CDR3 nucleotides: TGTGCCAGCAGCCATCCCCCGTCGACAGGGAGTTATGAAAAACTGTTTTTT. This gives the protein CASSHPPSTGSYEKLFF.

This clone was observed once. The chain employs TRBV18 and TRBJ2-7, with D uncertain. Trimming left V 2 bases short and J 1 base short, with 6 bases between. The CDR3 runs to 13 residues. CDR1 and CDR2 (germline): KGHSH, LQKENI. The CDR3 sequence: CASSPGQSYEQYF. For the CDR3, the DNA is TGTGCCAGCTCACCAGGGCAGTCCTACGAGCAGTACTTC.